The TCR beta chain described here comes from a study of blood T cell repertoires in COVID-19. The protocol was immunoSEQ multiplex PCR, while the TCRdb copy is restricted to in-frame clones and leaves out a portion. The sample carries 200,000 to 250,000 clones, around nine tenths recorded once. The ends were cut back, 5 bases at V and 5 bases at J, with 19 bases in the middle. Germline loops: CDR1 SEHNR, CDR2 FQNEAQ (reference sequence). CDR3 size: 16 residues. The source material was peripheral blood. The rearrangement joins TRBV7-9 to TRBJ2-1, with D possibly TRBD2 on 6 matching bases. This clonotype was sampled from a man in his sixties with acute or convalescent COVID-19. The CDR3 nucleotides read TGTGCCAGCAGCCCCCCGGGGGACCAGGGACACAATGAGCAGTTCTTC. Residues: CASSPPGDQGHNEQFF.